One sample yielded the 20 T cell receptor beta chains listed below, sequenced in a study of CD8 T cells in ankylosing spondylitis. Findings and caveats of the study: One TCR beta motif, made up of eight or nine highly homologous variants, appeared characteristic of ankylosing spondylitis blood.

For these receptors, no antigen is known. MiXCR, applied by TCRdb to the 5' RACE reads, yields one record per CDR3 protein. The profile shows around 390,000 distinct CDR3 sequences, around 24% of them singletons. The sequenced sample was blood, either unsorted or a sorted T cell fraction (not recorded which). The receptors here all came from a male donor with ankylosing spondylitis.

The chain combines TRBV6-1 with TRBJ1-1; tentative D call: TRBD1 (5 bases). The V and J ends lost 6 bases and 4 bases respectively, with 15 bases between them. Germline lookup yields CDR1 MNHNS and CDR2 SASEGT. CDR3 length equals 14 residues. DNA for the CDR3: TGTGCCAGCAGGACTCTAGGGGAAACCACTGAAGCTTTCTTT. Its translation is CASRTLGETTEAFF.

This clonotype was counted only a few times. The chain links TRBV7-2 to TRBJ2-1; the match to TRBD2 covers 10 bases. CDR1 SGHTA and CDR2 FQGNSA come from the germline V gene. The J segment lost 8 bases and the V segment lost 4 bases, leaving 11 bases of the junction unmatched. This CDR3 comprises 16 residues. CDR3 DNA: TGTGCCAGCAGCTCCGGACCTAGCGGGAGAGGATATGAGCAGTTCTTC. It encodes CASSSGPSGRGYEQFF.

This clonotype was counted between two and nine times. V and J are TRBV4-1 and TRBJ2-5; D may be TRBD1 or TRBD2 (5 bases each). Between the trimmed V and J ends, which lost 2 bases and 1 base, there was a span of 8 bases. The germline V gene has CDR1 MGHRA and CDR2 YSYEKL. This CDR3 comprises 14 residues. The CDR3 sequence: CASSQSGAQETQYF. CDR3 in DNA: TGCGCCAGCAGCCAATCCGGGGCCCAAGAGACCCAGTACTTC.

This clonotype has a handful of counts. This chain joins TRBV20-1 and TRBJ2-7; D unclear. This CDR3 comprises 11 residues. V was shortened by 3 bases and J by 6 bases, with 9 bases between the two germline ends. Germline V CDR1 and CDR2: DFQATT, SNEGSKA (reference sequence). The DNA for the CDR3 is TGCAGTGCTAGGGCTTTTGGCGAGCAGTACTTC. It codes for CSARAFGEQYF.

This clonotype was found a few times. The rearrangement uses TRBV12-3 or TRBV12-4 and TRBJ1-6; TRBD1 matches 12 bases. The CDR3 consists of 16 residues. V lost 5 bases to trimming and J lost 8 bases; unmatched junction nucleotides: 7. CDR3 DNA sequence: TGTGCCAGCAGTGGGGGGACAGGGGGCGCAGATTCACCCCTCCACTTT. Its protein product is CASSGGTGGADSPLHF.

This clonotype was seen repeatedly, ten times or more. The chain has TRBV24-1 and TRBJ2-1, with TRBD1 matching over 9 bases. The CDR3 sequence is 17 residues long. Germline CDR1 reads KGHDR; CDR2 reads SFDVKD. Trimming cost V 1 base and J 4 bases; bases outside gene matches: 7. CDR3 sequence reads: CATSDFPGQGRYNEQFF. The CDR3 DNA is TGTGCCACCAGTGATTTCCCGGGACAGGGACGGTACAATGAGCAGTTCTTC.

V usage is TRBV5-1 and J usage is TRBJ2-3; D gene unclear. The V and J ends lost 4 bases and 6 bases respectively, with 12 bases between them. The CDR3 is 13 amino acids. The germline V gene encodes CDR1 SGHRS and CDR2 YFSETQ. The CDR3 loop reads CASSGTVRDTQYF. The CDR3, as DNA: TGCGCCAGCAGCGGTACTGTCCGGGATACGCAGTATTTT.

V and J are TRBV12-3 or TRBV12-4 and TRBJ1-5; 7 positions agree with TRBD1. With 1 base clipped from V and 10 bases from J, the junction kept 4 bases outside the gene matches. There are 13 residues in the CDR3. CDR3 DNA: TGTGCCAGCAGTTTAGAGGACAGGCTTCCCCAGCATTTT. This gives the protein CASSLEDRLPQHF.

V is TRBV7-9 and J is TRBJ1-1; 8 bases fit TRBD1. Germline loops: CDR1 SEHNR, CDR2 FQNEAQ (reference sequence). Trimming removed 5 bases from V and 5 bases from J; junction bases left unmatched: 10. The CDR3 runs to 15 residues. Here the CDR3 DNA reads TGTGCCAGCAGCCACGGACAGGGTGGAGGGACTGAAGCTTTCTTT. This sequence encodes CASSHGQGGGTEAFF.

V is TRBV7-6 and J is TRBJ2-2, with 10 bases identical to TRBD2. Germline trimming cut 4 bases from V and 9 bases from J; bases unmatched to any gene: 2. The V gene's germline CDR1 is SGHVS and CDR2 FNYEAQ. The CDR3 is 13 residues long. The CDR3 nucleotides are TGTGCCAGCAGCTCACTAGCGGGATGGGAGCTGTTTTTT. It yields the protein CASSSLAGWELFF.

This clonotype has more than one count but fewer than ten. The chain has TRBV28 and TRBJ2-7, with a possible D match to TRBD2 (5 bases). V was trimmed by 10 bases and J by 6 bases, leaving 16 bases between them. CDR3 length: 12 amino acids. Germline V gene data show CDR1 as MDHEN and CDR2 as SYDVKM. The CDR3 spells CAIPPREGEQYF. CDR3 DNA: TGTGCCATTCCCCCCCGGGAAGGCGAGCAGTACTTC.

This chain uses TRBV18 with TRBJ2-3; 10 nucleotides align to TRBD2. Germline V gene data show CDR1 as KGHSH and CDR2 as LQKENI. Trimming took 3 bases from V and 2 from J; bases not matched to a gene: 11. This CDR3 is built from 18 residues. CDR3 in amino acids: CASSPGLAGERITDTQYF. In nucleotides, the CDR3 is TGTGCCAGCTCACCCGGCCTAGCGGGAGAGAGGATCACAGATACGCAGTATTTT. Combining the CDR3 with reference TRBV18 and TRBJ2-3 gives the whole variable domain NAGVMQNPRHLVRRRGQEARLRCSPMKGHSHVYWYRQLPEEGLKFMVYLQKENIIDESGMPKERFSAEFPKEGPSILRIQQVVRGDSAAYFCASSPGLAGERITDTQYFGPGTRLTVL.

This clonotype was seen only a few times. Here the CDR3 DNA reads TGTGCCAGCAGCCTAGGGACTAGATCCTACAATGAGCAGTTCTTC. This gives the protein CASSLGTRSYNEQFF. V usage is TRBV7-3 and J usage is TRBJ2-1; 8 nucleotides agree with TRBD2. This CDR3 contains 15 residues. Germline lookup yields CDR1 SGHTA and CDR2 FQGTGA. V trimming: 5 bases; J trimming: 1 base; junction bases outside the gene matches: 4. Full variable domain (remainder filled in from reference TRBV7-3 and TRBJ2-1): GAGVSQTPSNKVTEKGKYVELRCDPISGHTALYWYRQSLGQGPEFLIYFQGTGAADDSGLPNDRFFAVRPEGSVSTLKIQRTERGDSAVYLCASSLGTRSYNEQFFGPGTRLTVL.

The J gene is TRBJ1-2, the V gene TRBV7-9; TRBD1 matches 7 bases. The germline CDR1 and CDR2 sequences are SEHNR and FQNEAQ (reference sequence). This CDR3 has 15 amino acids. V lost 5 bases to trimming and J lost 0 bases; unmatched junction nucleotides: 6. CDR3 in DNA: TGTGCCAGCAGCCGGGACAGACCGTCTAACTATGGCTACACCTTC. Amino acid sequence: CASSRDRPSNYGYTF.

V is TRBV25-1 and J is TRBJ2-1, with D maybe TRBD2 (6 bases). The germline V gene has CDR1 MGHDK and CDR2 SYGVNS. V lost 4 bases and J 4 bases, leaving 17 bases between the germline ends. This CDR3 spans 16 amino acids. DNA for the CDR3: TGTGCCAGCAGTGGTTTGGGGCGGGGCGCATACAATGAGCAGTTCTTC. It codes for CASSGLGRGAYNEQFF.

This clonotype was seen a few times. CDR3 in amino acids: CASSSNHRGAGVAEQFF. The CDR3 DNA sequence: TGCGCCAGCAGCTCAAACCACCGGGGCGCGGGAGTGGCTGAGCAGTTCTTC. The V gene is TRBV5-1, the J gene TRBJ2-1; 7 positions match TRBD2. The length of the CDR3 is 17 residues. Trimming at V came to 3 bases and at J to 9 bases, leaving 18 bases not matched to a gene. Per germline, CDR1 SGHRS and CDR2 YFSETQ.

This rearrangement joins TRBV29-1 to TRBJ1-5; 9 bases are a match to TRBD1. With 6 bases clipped from V and 8 bases from J, the junction kept 8 bases outside the gene matches. This CDR3 comprises 13 residues. Per the germline V gene, CDR1 is SQVTM and CDR2 is ANQGSEA. CDR3 sequence: CSVGGQGREPQHF. The CDR3 DNA follows: TGCAGCGTCGGAGGACAGGGGAGGGAGCCCCAGCATTTT.

This clonotype has a count of ten or more. The rearrangement joins TRBV29-1 to TRBJ2-7; the D gene is possibly TRBD1 (5 bases). V was pared by 4 bases and J by 2 bases, with 12 bases between. The CDR3 consists of 13 residues. The germline V gene has CDR1 SQVTM and CDR2 ANQGSEA. CDR3 sequence reads: CSVGVAGTYEQYF. As DNA, the CDR3 is TGCAGCGTTGGAGTGGCAGGGACCTACGAGCAGTACTTC.

In this sample, this clonotype turned up a few times. The V call is TRBV5-1, the J call TRBJ2-3; D possibly uses TRBD1 or TRBD2 (5 bases each). CDR3 length equals 16 residues. Per germline, CDR1 SGHRS and CDR2 YFSETQ. Trimming cost V 1 base and J 2 bases, with 14 bases left between them. The CDR3 sequence: CASSLMGVTATDTQYF. CDR3 DNA sequence: TGCGCCAGCAGCTTGATGGGGGTAACAGCCACAGATACGCAGTATTTT.

The chain joins TRBV20-1 to TRBJ2-3; 9 positions agree with TRBD1. CDR1 is DFQATT, CDR2 SNEGSKA, per germline (reference sequence). The CDR3 sequence is 14 residues long. Unmatched junction bases numbered 4, after V lost 3 bases and J lost 3 bases. CDR3: CSASRDRVTDTQYF. The DNA for the CDR3 is TGCAGTGCTAGCCGGGACAGGGTAACAGATACGCAGTATTTT.